This TCR beta chain was captured by sequencing in a study of blood T cell repertoires in COVID-19. Study in general: The samples span acute and convalescent COVID-19 from the United States, Italy and Spain. Sources were T cells, B-cell-depleted T cells, or PBMCs; the material itself was cDNA or gDNA.

This clone was recorded a few times. This CDR3 contains 16 residues. Germline V gene data show CDR1 as KGHSH and CDR2 as LQKENI. Trimming removed 3 bases from V and 0 bases from J, with 11 bases in between. Original processing methods: Amplification of reference gene primers was used by the study to estimate nucleated cell counts. The protocol was immunoSEQ multiplex PCR, while the TCRdb copy is restricted to in-frame clones and leaves out a portion. The DNA was the basis for D and trimming; V, J and clone size are from that table. The sample consists of 300,000 to 350,000 clones, about nine tenths of them appearing once.

The J gene is TRBJ2-2, the V gene TRBV18; TRBD2 is a possible D gene (6 bases). This clonotype was sampled from a man between 18 and 35 years old with active or convalescent COVID-19. Sequencing used peripheral blood. CDR3 residues: CASSPLAETNTGELFF. The DNA for the CDR3 is TGTGCCAGCTCACCGTTAGCGGAGACGAACACCGGGGAGCTGTTTTTT.